The rows below give T cell receptor beta chains drawn from one sample of a study of blood T cell repertoires in COVID-19. The table came from immunoSEQ multiplex PCR; TCRdb's copy has only in-frame clones and leaves some out. The data hold around 15,000 clones, with roughly 85% observed a single time. The sample comprised peripheral blood. These receptors came from a middle-aged man with active or convalescent COVID-19. The CDR3 runs from the conserved cysteine through the conserved F or W. D genes are given only for firm matches. A row's size may be missing; if present it is once, few, many or a size class.

d_call clone_size j_call cdr3_length v_call cdr3_aa cdr3_nt
. . TRBJ2-3 15 TRBV3-1/TRBV3-2 CASSPSRTSTDTQYF TGTGCCAGCAGCCCCTCCCGGACTTCAACAGATACGCAGTATTTT
TRBD1 . TRBJ2-5 13 TRBV18 CASSDREPPEPYF TGTGCCAGCTCGGACAGGGAGCCTCCCGAGCCGTACTTC
. . TRBJ1-5 17 TRBV27 CASSLSGTLYSNQPQHF TGTGCCAGCAGTTTATCCGGGACACTTTATAGCAATCAGCCCCAGCATTTT
TRBD2 . TRBJ2-1 16 TRBV7-6 CASSFELAGGSHEQFF TGTGCCAGCAGCTTCGAACTAGCGGGGGGGAGTCATGAGCAGTTCTTC
TRBD1 . TRBJ1-5 14 TRBV27 CASSFGQGVGPQHF TGTGCCAGCAGTTTCGGACAGGGGGTAGGGCCCCAGCATTTT
TRBD1 few TRBJ2-1 16 TRBV7-2 CASSPRQGSSYNEQFF TGTGCCAGCAGCCCCCGACAGGGGAGCTCCTACAATGAGCAGTTCTTC
TRBD1 . TRBJ2-2 15 TRBV6-5 CASSRQGTNTGELFF TGTGCCAGCAGCCGACAGGGTACGAACACCGGGGAGCTGTTTTTT
. . TRBJ1-3 14 TRBV19 CASKLNPTGNTIYF TGTGCCAGTAAACTGAACCCGACTGGAAACACCATATATTTT
. . TRBJ2-3 13 TRBV6-4 CASSRESTDTQYF TGTGCCAGCAGCCGCGAGTCCACAGATACGCAGTATTTT
. few TRBJ1-6 17 TRBV6-2/TRBV6-3 CASSYSNTGQKNSPLHF TGTGCCAGCAGTTACTCGAATACAGGACAGAAGAATTCACCCCTCCACTTT
. once TRBJ1-5 15 TRBV5-1 CASSLEGDRNQPQHF TGCGCCAGCAGCTTGGAGGGGGATCGTAATCAGCCCCAGCATTTT
TRBD1 . TRBJ2-5 15 TRBV18 CASSPGQWAQETQYF TGTGCCAGCTCACCGGGACAGTGGGCCCAAGAGACCCAGTACTTC
. . TRBJ2-5 12 TRBV10-3 CAIRWAGETQYF TGTGCCATCAGATGGGCAGGGGAGACCCAGTACTTC
. . TRBJ1-1 21 TRBV4-1 CASSYLLGGSQPGGINTEAFF TGCGCCAGCAGCTATCTGCTAGGAGGCTCACAACCCGGGGGGATTAACACTGAAGCTTTCTTT
TRBD2 . TRBJ2-3 16 TRBV3-1/TRBV3-2 CASSQAGTRGTDTQYF TGTGCCAGCAGCCAGGCCGGGACTAGGGGCACAGATACGCAGTATTTT
. . TRBJ1-1 14 TRBV19 CASSISYMNTEAFF TGTGCCAGTAGTATTAGCTACATGAACACTGAAGCTTTCTTT
. . TRBJ2-7 16 TRBV4-1 CASSQDGEVLFYEQYF TGCGCCAGCAGCCAAGATGGGGAGGTTCTATTTTACGAGCAGTACTTC
. . TRBJ2-1 16 TRBV5-6 CASSPPLSPLNNEQFF TGTGCCAGCAGCCCCCCCTTAAGCCCGTTAAACAATGAGCAGTTCTTC
TRBD1 . TRBJ2-3 13 TRBV2 CARGTGGTDTQYF TGTGCCCGAGGGACAGGGGGGACAGATACGCAGTATTTT
. . TRBJ1-4 16 TRBV5-1 CASSLGSGGANEKLFF TGCGCCAGCAGCTTGGGGTCCGGAGGAGCTAATGAAAAACTGTTTTTT
. . TRBJ2-1 12 TRBV5-5 CASSFGVGEQFF TGTGCCAGCAGCTTCGGGGTGGGGGAGCAGTTCTTC
. . TRBJ1-2 14 TRBV5-1 CASSLAFDTRGYTF TGCGCCAGCAGCTTGGCCTTCGACACTAGGGGCTACACCTTC
TRBD1 . TRBJ1-4 14 TRBV6-1 CASSRDRGREKLFF TGTGCCAGCAGTCGGGACAGGGGGCGTGAAAAACTGTTTTTT
. . TRBJ2-1 15 TRBV7-7 CASSLYRGADNEQFF TGTGCCAGCAGCTTATATCGGGGGGCCGACAATGAGCAGTTCTTC
TRBD1 . TRBJ1-2 15 TRBV14 CASSHQKTGGYGYTF TGTGCCAGCAGCCATCAAAAGACAGGGGGCTATGGCTACACCTTC
. . TRBJ2-7 13 TRBV2 CASIHPPRGEQYF TGTGCCAGCATTCACCCACCACGGGGTGAGCAGTACTTC
. . TRBJ1-1 11 TRBV3-1/TRBV3-2 CASSLAGQAFF TGTGCCAGCAGCCTTGCAGGCCAAGCTTTCTTT
TRBD1 . TRBJ1-4 12 TRBV2 CAGGQTNEKLFF TGTGCCGGGGGACAGACCAATGAAAAACTGTTTTTT
TRBD2 . TRBJ2-5 16 TRBV4-1 CASSHRSSGDKETQYF TGCGCCAGCAGCCACCGTTCTAGCGGGGACAAAGAGACCCAGTACTTC
. . TRBJ1-5 15 TRBV6-5 CASSSLPPSNQPQHF TGTGCCAGCAGTTCCCTTCCTCCGAGCAATCAGCCCCAGCATTTT
. . TRBJ2-1 12 TRBV2 CASSGQYNEQFF TGTGCCAGCAGTGGACAGTACAATGAGCAGTTCTTC
TRBD1 . TRBJ2-5 16 TRBV5-1 CASSPYAPGGRETQYF TGCGCCAGCAGCCCCTATGCCCCAGGGGGCCGGGAGACCCAGTACTTC
. few TRBJ1-5 16 TRBV23-1 CASSQRGPPPGQPQHF TGCGCCAGCAGTCAACGCGGGCCTCCCCCGGGGCAGCCCCAGCATTTT
TRBD1 . TRBJ1-1 16 TRBV4-1 CASSPVTTGADTEAFF TGCGCCAGCAGCCCCGTGACGACAGGGGCTGACACTGAAGCTTTCTTT
. . TRBJ2-2 15 TRBV2 CASSGKSPITGELFF TGTGCCAGTAGTGGAAAATCCCCTATCACCGGGGAGCTGTTTTTT
TRBD1 . TRBJ1-4 12 TRBV2 CASGTANEKLFF TGTGCCAGCGGGACAGCTAATGAAAAACTGTTTTTT
TRBD1 . TRBJ2-2 15 TRBV7-9 CASSFDREYTGELFF TGTGCCAGCAGCTTTGACAGGGAATACACCGGGGAGCTGTTTTTT
. . TRBJ2-5 13 TRBV10-1 CASSGRVQETQYF TGCGCCAGCAGTGGACGGGTACAAGAGACCCAGTACTTC
TRBD2 . TRBJ2-1 17 TRBV5-4 CASSLASGGAIYNEQFF TGTGCCAGCAGCTTGGCTAGCGGGGGGGCCATCTACAATGAGCAGTTCTTC
. . TRBJ2-3 16 TRBV5-1 CASSSGGAGVTDTQYF TGCGCCAGCAGCTCCGGAGGAGCCGGAGTTACAGATACGCAGTATTTT
. . TRBJ2-7 11 TRBV27 CASVSGYEQYF TGTGCCAGCGTGTCAGGATACGAGCAGTACTTC
. . TRBJ1-1 15 TRBV5-1 CASSFNEISGTEAFF TGCGCCAGCAGCTTTAATGAGATCTCGGGCACTGAAGCTTTCTTT
TRBD2 . TRBJ2-1 14 TRBV4-3 CASSQGGLAHEQFF TGCGCCAGCAGCCAAGGGGGACTAGCCCATGAGCAGTTCTTC
TRBD2 . TRBJ2-3 14 TRBV5-1 CASSPGTRGDTQYF TGCGCCAGCAGCCCCGGGACTAGGGGAGATACGCAGTATTTT
. . TRBJ2-1 16 TRBV20-1 CSASFEGGSSYNEQFF TGCAGTGCTAGTTTCGAGGGGGGGAGCTCCTACAATGAGCAGTTCTTC
. . TRBJ1-4 15 TRBV9 CASSVAAHQGEKLFF TGTGCCAGCAGCGTAGCCGCGCATCAGGGAGAAAAACTGTTTTTT
. . TRBJ1-2 12 TRBV6-5 CASRDRKYGYTF TGTGCCAGCAGAGACAGAAAATATGGCTACACCTTC
. . TRBJ2-3 12 TRBV24-1 CATQGGRGTQYF TGTGCCACCCAGGGGGGTCGTGGTACGCAGTATTTT
. . TRBJ1-1 12 TRBV28 CASSSSNTEAFF TGTGCCAGCAGTTCCTCGAACACTGAAGCTTTCTTT
TRBD2 . TRBJ2-1 13 TRBV2 CASRSGGLGEQFF TGTGCCAGCAGATCGGGGGGATTGGGTGAGCAGTTCTTC
TRBD1 . TRBJ1-1 13 TRBV29-1 CSVSGTDAVEAFF TGCAGCGTCTCTGGGACAGACGCCGTTGAAGCTTTCTTT
TRBD2 once TRBJ2-3 17 TRBV27 CASSPHGRGGNTDTQYF TGTGCCAGCAGCCCACATGGGCGGGGGGGCAACACAGATACGCAGTATTTT
. . TRBJ2-1 11 TRBV6-4 CASNDGNEQFF TGTGCCTCAAACGACGGGAATGAGCAGTTCTTC
. . TRBJ2-3 15 TRBV19 CASRWGGAGTDTQYF TGTGCCAGTAGATGGGGGGGGGCAGGCACAGATACGCAGTATTTT
. . TRBJ1-1 14 TRBV6-5 CASSFRSRPTEAFF TGTGCCAGCAGTTTTCGATCCAGGCCCACTGAAGCTTTCTTT
. . TRBJ2-7 13 TRBV28 CASSPQGHYEQYF TGTGCCAGCAGCCCACAGGGTCACTACGAGCAGTACTTC